Reported below is one T cell receptor beta chain. Per germline, CDR1 SNHLY and CDR2 FYNNEI. Losses at the gene ends were 8 bases for V and 9 bases for J; bases not matched to a gene: 16. There are 16 residues in the CDR3. TCRdb reanalysed the reads using MiXCR and keeps one entry per CDR3 protein. Among approximately 250,000 distinct CDR3 sequences listed, under 30% were seen once. This specimen comes from a study of kidney transplant recipient with SARS-CoV-2 infection. The specimen comprised a blood sample, sampled at baseline and between days 110 and 120 from a kidney transplant recipient. The rearrangement joins TRBV2 to TRBJ2-3; the match to TRBD2 covers 11 bases. The TCR was taken from a male patient younger than 45 who had COVID-19 and was a kidney transplant recipient. The T cells may come from the graft donor. The CDR3 DNA is TGTGCCAGCGCCCTTACTAGCGGGAGCTGCAGGGAAACGCAGTATTTT. Its translation is CASALTSGSCRETQYF.